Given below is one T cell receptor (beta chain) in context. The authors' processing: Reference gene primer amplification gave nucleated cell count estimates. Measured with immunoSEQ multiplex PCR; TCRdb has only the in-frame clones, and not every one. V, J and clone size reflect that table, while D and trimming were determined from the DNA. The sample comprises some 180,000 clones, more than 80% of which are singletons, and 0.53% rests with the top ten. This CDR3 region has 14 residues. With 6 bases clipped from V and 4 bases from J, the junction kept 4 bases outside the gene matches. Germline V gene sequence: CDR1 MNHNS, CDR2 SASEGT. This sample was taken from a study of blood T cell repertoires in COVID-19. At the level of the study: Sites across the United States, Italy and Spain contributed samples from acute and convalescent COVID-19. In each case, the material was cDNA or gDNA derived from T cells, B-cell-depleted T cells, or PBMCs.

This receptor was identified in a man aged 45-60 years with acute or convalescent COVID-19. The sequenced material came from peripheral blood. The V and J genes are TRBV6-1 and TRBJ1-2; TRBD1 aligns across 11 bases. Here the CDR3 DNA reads TGTGCCAGCAGGCGGGACAGGGGGATCTATGGCTACACCTTC. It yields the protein CASRRDRGIYGYTF.